The next 14 T cell receptor beta chains were all read from a single sample in a study of T cells in Graves' hyperthyroidism and ophthalmopathy. Amplified TCR beta CDR3 regions derived from RNA transcripts. First-round RT-PCR targeting the TCR CDR3 was performed with the HTBI primer set. TCRdb called the multiplex PCR reads again in MiXCR, with one record for every CDR3 protein. The data contain around 530,000 distinct CDR3 sequences, under 20% of them seen just once; the ten biggest clones take up around 17%. Sequences were obtained from blood. Receptor source: a woman under 30 with Graves' ophthalmopathy.

The chain joins TRBV5-6 to TRBJ2-1; 9 bases map to TRBD1. Germline V gene data show CDR1 as SGHDT and CDR2 as YYEEEE. The trim removed 2 bases at V and 7 bases at J, leaving 7 bases unmatched. The CDR3 totals 15 residues. The CDR3 DNA reads TGTGCCAGCAGCTTCGGGACAGGGTTGTCGAATGAGCAGTTCTTC. Translated, it gives CASSFGTGLSNEQFF.

DNA for the CDR3: TGTGCCAGCAGCGGACCGGGCTTTGGGGCCAACGTCCTGACTTTC. Translation gives CASSGPGFGANVLTF. The V gene is TRBV12-3 or TRBV12-4, the J gene TRBJ2-6; no firm D call. V dropped 6 bases and J dropped 3 bases, with 12 bases sitting between them. The CDR3 has 15 amino acids.

This clonotype came up a few times. The chain is built from TRBV28 and TRBJ1-2, with no clear D. The CDR3 extends over 14 amino acids. The germline CDR1 and CDR2 sequences are MDHEN and SYDVKM. The V gene lost 1 base and the J gene lost 5 bases, with 11 bases spanning the gap. The CDR3 sequence: CASSLFWVAYGYTF. The DNA for the CDR3 is TGTGCCAGCAGTTTATTTTGGGTGGCTTATGGCTACACCTTC.

In its sample, this clonotype was seen many times. This chain joins TRBV28 and TRBJ1-1; D remains ambiguous. V was cut by 11 bases and J by 2 bases, with 9 bases left in between. The CDR3 length is 11 residues. From germline, CDR1 is MDHEN and CDR2 SYDVKM. CDR3 sequence (DNA): TGTGCCTCCGAATCCAACACTGAAGCTTTCTTT. Protein: CASESNTEAFF.

This clonotype was detected ten times or more. V and J are TRBV2 and TRBJ2-1; a possible D gene is TRBD1 (5 bases). Germline V gene data show CDR1 as SNHLY and CDR2 as FYNNEI. V was cut by 5 bases and J by 7 bases, with 21 bases left in between. The CDR3 loop spans 16 amino acids. CDR3 nucleotide sequence: TGTGCCAGCAGTTATCGCATGTTGCAGGGCTGGAATGAGCAGTTCTTC. Its protein is CASSYRMLQGWNEQFF.

This rearrangement joins TRBV2 to TRBJ2-2; D uncertain. CDR1 SNHLY and CDR2 FYNNEI come from the germline V gene. The CDR3 spans 13 residues. The V and J ends lost 3 bases and 3 bases respectively, with 5 bases between them. CDR3 residues: CASSDVDTGELFF. The DNA for the CDR3 is TGTGCCAGCAGTGACGTAGACACCGGGGAGCTGTTTTTT.

The genes are TRBV9 and TRBJ1-6; TRBD1 might be the D (6 bases). The CDR3 is 14 residues long. Per the germline V gene, CDR1 is SGDLS and CDR2 is YYNGEE. The ends were cut back, 3 bases at V and 7 bases at J, with 11 bases in the middle. The CDR3 region is CASSGQVTNSPLHF. The CDR3, as DNA: TGTGCCAGCAGCGGACAGGTTACCAATTCACCCCTCCACTTT.

This clonotype was found a few times. This chain joins TRBV29-1 and TRBJ2-1; D gene uncertain. The CDR3 spans 13 residues. Deletions cut 3 bases from V and 8 bases from J, with 14 bases between. Germline lookup yields CDR1 SQVTM and CDR2 ANQGSEA. CDR3 protein: CSVDWRETDEQFF. CDR3 DNA: TGCAGCGTTGACTGGCGAGAAACAGATGAGCAGTTCTTC.

This sequence joins TRBV20-1 and TRBJ1-3; D remains ambiguous. Germline-derived CDR1 and CDR2 are DFQATT and SNEGSKA (reference sequence). The CDR3 sequence is 13 residues long. With 2 bases removed from V and 3 bases from J, the gap between germline ends came to 8 bases. The CDR3 here is CSARSSHGNTIYF. Written as DNA, the CDR3 is TGCAGTGCTAGAAGTTCCCATGGAAACACCATATATTTT.

This clonotype was counted many times. The chain uses TRBV7-8 and TRBJ2-1; 8 bases match TRBD2. Germline CDR1 is SGHVS and CDR2 is FQNEAQ. Trimming removed 5 bases from V and 0 bases from J; junction bases left unmatched: 3. The CDR3 spans 15 residues. The CDR3 reads CASSTTSGSYNEQFF. The CDR3 region has the DNA TGTGCCAGCAGCACCACTAGCGGCTCCTACAATGAGCAGTTCTTC.

The chain couples TRBV12-3 or TRBV12-4 to TRBJ1-3, with a weak D call TRBD1 (6 bases). V lost 3 bases, J lost 9 bases, and 15 bases lay in between. The CDR3 consists of 14 residues. The CDR3 loop reads CASSLGDTGGTIYF. In DNA form, the CDR3 reads TGTGCCAGCAGTTTGGGGGACACCGGTGGCACCATATATTTT.

This clonotype has ten or more counts. V usage is TRBV18 and J usage is TRBJ2-7; the D gene is possibly TRBD1 (6 bases). The CDR3 contains 16 residues. V lost 0 bases, J lost 0 bases, and 12 bases lay in between. CDR1 and CDR2 from the germline V gene are KGHSH and LQKENI. As DNA, the CDR3 is TGTGCCAGCTCACCACCGGCAGGGGACATCTCCTACGAGCAGTACTTC. It encodes CASSPPAGDISYEQYF.

This clonotype came up many times. This chain uses TRBV28 with TRBJ1-5, with TRBD1 matching over 7 bases. The CDR3 runs 16 residues. V shed 4 bases and J 0 bases; nucleotides not matched to a gene: 6. The germline V gene has CDR1 MDHEN and CDR2 SYDVKM. Here the CDR3 reads CASSSEGQYSNQPQHF. In DNA, the CDR3 is TGTGCCAGCAGTTCGGAGGGACAGTATAGCAATCAGCCCCAGCATTTT.

This clonotype was found many times. This rearrangement joins TRBV24-1 to TRBJ1-2; D call uncertain. Germline V gives CDR1 KGHDR, CDR2 SFDVKD. CDR3 length equals 13 residues. V was cut by 3 bases and J by 1 base, with 5 bases left in between. DNA for the CDR3: TGTGCCACCAGTGATGGGGATAACTATGGCTACACCTTC. It yields the protein CATSDGDNYGYTF.